Each of the 27 T cell receptor beta chains below was sequenced from the same sample in a study of blood T cells in healthy people across ages. The use of a sample-barcoded 5' primer and a J-beta primer mix characterized a second PCR of about 7 to 12 cycles. TCRdb recomputed calls from the 5' RACE reads with MiXCR, one row per CDR3 protein. The table includes 750,000 to 1,000,000 distinct CDR3 sequences, almost 30% detected once. The same data also contributed to another study, on T cells of mothers and their children.

What was sequenced was blood. The receptors originated from a woman aged 35 to 49 in good health.

This clonotype has only a few counts. DNA of the CDR3: TGTGCCAGCAGCCCCTCCTGGGGTTACGAGCAGTACTTC. Translating gives CASSPSWGYEQYF. The chain carries TRBV9 and TRBJ2-7; D uncertain. CDR1 and CDR2 (germline): SGDLS, YYNGEE. The CDR3 contains 13 residues. Trimming cost V 4 bases and J 4 bases, with 12 bases left between them.

This clonotype was found many times. The genes are TRBV29-1 and TRBJ2-1, with D uncertain. The CDR3 consists of 16 residues. V lost 5 bases and J 5 bases, leaving 22 bases between the germline ends. Germline values: CDR1 SQVTM, CDR2 ANQGSEA. CDR3 sequence: CSVLTWTPNRNNEQFF. The CDR3, as DNA: TGCAGCGTTCTTACCTGGACGCCAAACCGGAACAATGAGCAGTTCTTC.

Worth noting for this clonotype: A much larger clone differs by one base, so this may be a read error. The rearrangement uses TRBV12-3 or TRBV12-4 and TRBJ2-5, with TRBD1 identical over 9 bases. Unmatched junction bases numbered 3, after V lost 6 bases and J lost 4 bases. This CDR3 is 13 amino acids long. In DNA, the CDR3 is TGTGCCAGCAGGGGGGACAGGGTAGAGACCCAGTACTTC. It specifies CASRGDRVETQYF.

Note on this clonotype: The junction does not match germline at one end; this may be a read error. The V and J genes are TRBV7-9 and TRBJ2-3; D perhaps matches TRBD2 (6 bases). CDR1 is SEHNR, CDR2 FQNEAQ, per germline (reference sequence). The CDR3 runs to 14 residues. The CDR3 coding sequence is TGTGCCTGCAGCTTAGCGGTTTTGGGGACCACGCAGTATTTT. Translated: CACSLAVLGTTQYF.

This chain links TRBV18 with TRBJ1-1; possibly TRBD1 for D (6 bases). The CDR3 spans 17 residues. The germline V gene has CDR1 KGHSH and CDR2 LQKENI. V lost 3 bases to trimming and J lost 1 base, with 18 bases between them. The CDR3 is CASSPGLGGATNTEAFF. The CDR3 bases are TGTGCCAGCTCACCGGGGTTGGGGGGGGCCACGAACACTGAAGCTTTCTTT. The whole variable domain, remainder taken from reference TRBV18 and TRBJ1-1, is NAGVMQNPRHLVRRRGQEARLRCSPMKGHSHVYWYRQLPEEGLKFMVYLQKENIIDESGMPKERFSAEFPKEGPSILRIQQVVRGDSAAYFCASSPGLGGATNTEAFFGQGTRLTVV.

The chain couples TRBV29-1 to TRBJ2-6; no reliable D call. This CDR3 comprises 13 residues. Germline V CDR1 and CDR2: SQVTM, ANQGSEA. Trimming left V 5 bases short and J 2 bases short, with 7 bases between. CDR3 nucleotide sequence: TGCAGCGTTTGGAGACCTGGGGCCAACGTCCTGACTTTC. Translating it yields CSVWRPGANVLTF.

The chain joins TRBV5-1 to TRBJ1-5, with D maybe TRBD1 (6 bases). The CDR3 runs to 15 residues. The V gene's germline CDR1 is SGHRS and CDR2 YFSETQ. Trimming shortened V by 4 bases and J by 6 bases, and 17 bases separated the two germline ends. The CDR3 loop reads CASSTSGGGGQPQHF. For the CDR3, the DNA is TGCGCCAGCAGCACCTCTGGGGGCGGAGGTCAGCCCCAGCATTTT.

The table lists this clonotype with many counts. The J gene is TRBJ2-7, the V gene TRBV12-3 or TRBV12-4, with D perhaps matching TRBD1 (6 bases). There are 14 residues in the CDR3. Trimming removed 4 bases at V and 2 bases at J, with 12 bases between. In nucleotides, the CDR3 is TGTGCCAGCAGTTCCACGGACAGTACCTACGAGCAGTACTTC. Its translation is CASSSTDSTYEQYF.

This clonotype was seen a handful of times. This sequence joins TRBV6-1 and TRBJ2-7; 10 bases agree with TRBD1. The CDR3 spans 15 residues. V dropped 8 bases and J dropped 3; count of bases not matched to a gene: 10. Germline CDR1 is MNHNS and CDR2 is SASEGT. CDR3 DNA sequence: TGTGCCAGCCGACAGGGGGCAAGTAAAATCTACGAGCAGTACTTC. Translation: CASRQGASKIYEQYF.

This clonotype has more than one count but fewer than ten. The rearrangement joins TRBV11-2 to TRBJ1-2, with a weak D call TRBD1 (5 bases). The CDR3 spans 15 residues. V was trimmed by 5 bases and J by 8 bases, leaving 21 bases between them. Germline CDR1 SGHAT, CDR2 FQNNGV. The DNA of the CDR3 is TGTGCCAGCAGCGAGACGCCCGGGACGGGGAGAGGCTACACCTTC. Protein product: CASSETPGTGRGYTF.

The V gene is TRBV5-1, the J gene TRBJ2-1, with TRBD2 identical over 9 bases. The CDR3 length is 15 residues. Per the germline V gene, CDR1 is SGHRS and CDR2 is YFSETQ. With V trimmed by 0 bases and J by 9 bases, 7 bases remained unmatched. The DNA for the CDR3 is TGCGCCAGCAGCTTGGAGGGACTAGCAGGAGGTGAGCAGTTCTTC. This sequence encodes CASSLEGLAGGEQFF.

This clonotype was seen repeatedly, ten times or more. A much larger clone differs by one base, so this may be a read error. The CDR3 region has the DNA TGTGCCTGCAGCCCCACGGCGAGTGAGACCCAGTACTTC. It specifies CACSPTASETQYF. V and J are TRBV7-2 and TRBJ2-5; D gene uncertain. The CDR3 loop spans 13 amino acids. CDR1 and CDR2 (germline): SGHTA, FQGNSA.

CDR3 region: CASSQFNDEQYF. CDR3 in DNA: TGTGCCAGCAGCCAGTTTAACGACGAGCAGTACTTC. The V call is TRBV3-1, the J call TRBJ2-7; D gene unclear. Trimming shortened V by 3 bases and J by 5 bases, and 8 bases separated the two germline ends. In germline, CDR1 is LGHDT, CDR2 YNNKEL (reference sequence). The CDR3 length is 12 residues.

This clonotype was detected a few times. The chain carries TRBV3-1 and TRBJ2-1; 7 bases align to TRBD2. This CDR3 has 15 amino acids. Germline V CDR1 and CDR2: LGHDT, YNNKEL (reference sequence). With 2 bases clipped from V and 5 bases from J, the junction kept 6 bases outside the gene matches. The DNA for the CDR3 is TGTGCCAGCAGCCAACCGCAGGGAGGGAACAATGAGCAGTTCTTC. This encodes CASSQPQGGNNEQFF.

V and J are TRBV7-3 and TRBJ1-2; D not certain. Trimming left V 5 bases short and J 10 bases short, with 11 bases between. The germline CDR1 and CDR2 sequences are SGHTA and FQGTGA. This CDR3 is built from 11 residues. CDR3 in DNA: TGTGCCAGCAGCCCCCAGGATGCCTACACCTTC. This translates into CASSPQDAYTF.

As concerns this clonotype: This may come from a read error, since a much larger clone is one base off. The chain combines TRBV27 with TRBJ1-1; 8 bases align to TRBD1. Germline lookup yields CDR1 MNHEY and CDR2 SMNVEV (reference sequence). This CDR3 comprises 12 residues. CDR3 bases: TGTGCCCGCAGTCCCCGGACAGGGGAAGCTTTCTTT. Protein: CARSPRTGEAFF.

On this clonotype: A much larger clone lies a single base off, so this may be a read error. V usage is TRBV7-9 and J usage is TRBJ2-1; 7 positions agree with TRBD1. Germline-derived CDR1 and CDR2 are SEHNR and FQNEAQ (reference sequence). V gave up 5 bases and J gave up 10 bases; unmatched junction bases: 8. The CDR3 contains 13 residues. Here the CDR3 reads CASSIRDRYEQFF. CDR3 nucleotides: TGTGCCAGCAGCATCCGGGACAGATACGAGCAGTTCTTC.

The sample holds many counts of this clonotype. A read error may account for a junction end that differs from germline. The rearrangement joins TRBV12-3 or TRBV12-4 to TRBJ1-2; D gene ambiguous. The CDR3 consists of 12 residues. This CDR3 reads CASSLGHYGYTF. The CDR3 nucleotides read TGTGCCAGCAGCTTAGGACACTATGGCTACACCTTC.

There are many counts of this clonotype. CDR3 DNA: TGCAGCGGCGGGAGGAGGGGGTTTTACAATGAGCAGTTCTTC. It encodes CSGGRRGFYNEQFF. The chain links TRBV29-1 to TRBJ2-1; 8 bases agree with TRBD2. CDR3 length: 14 residues. Trimming at V came to 7 bases and at J to 4 bases, leaving 9 bases not matched to a gene. CDR1 is SQVTM, CDR2 ANQGSEA, per germline.

The chain uses TRBV18 and TRBJ1-4; TRBD1 is a possible D gene (5 bases). The CDR3 extends over 14 amino acids. Germline loops: CDR1 KGHSH, CDR2 LQKENI. V lost 8 bases and J 6 bases, leaving 16 bases between the germline ends. The CDR3 is CASHTGRGDEKLFF. DNA for the CDR3: TGTGCCAGCCACACCGGGAGGGGTGATGAAAAACTGTTTTTT.

V is TRBV14 and J is TRBJ1-1, with unresolved D. V shed 8 bases and J shed 4 bases, with 11 bases lying between them. The CDR3 spans 12 residues. Looked up from germline, CDR1 is SGHDN and CDR2 is FVKESK. CDR3 region: CASGRSATEAFF. The DNA of the CDR3 is TGTGCCAGCGGACGGTCGGCCACTGAAGCTTTCTTT.

This clonotype showed up just once. The gene calls are TRBV12-5 and TRBJ2-3; D unclear. V was cut by 7 bases and J by 4 bases, with 15 bases left in between. The CDR3 spans 14 residues. Germline V CDR1 and CDR2: LGHNT, FRNRAP. CDR3 nucleotide sequence: TGTGCTAGTGCCCTAGACTCCTCCGCAGATACGCAGTATTTT. Translated, it gives CASALDSSADTQYF.

With regard to this clonotype: It may be a read error: a sequence one base away is much more abundant. V is TRBV7-9 and J is TRBJ2-7; D ambiguous. CDR1 and CDR2 from the germline V gene are SEHNR and FQNEAQ (reference sequence). The CDR3 is 15 residues long. The ends were cut back, 1 base at V and 2 bases at J, with 12 bases in the middle. In nucleotides, the CDR3 is TGTGCCAGCAGCTTAGTGGGGTCAGATACCTACGAGCAGTACTTC. Encoded protein: CASSLVGSDTYEQYF.

Many counts were recorded for this clonotype. The chain employs TRBV15 and TRBJ2-6, with D unclear. V was cut by 1 base and J by 0 bases, with 7 bases left in between. Germline CDR1 is LNHNV and CDR2 is YYDKDF (reference sequence). CDR3 length equals 16 residues. The CDR3 protein is CATSRGYASGANVLTF. CDR3 sequence (DNA): TGTGCCACCAGCAGAGGCTACGCCTCTGGGGCCAACGTCCTGACTTTC.

This clonotype appeared a few times. The J gene is TRBJ2-1, the V gene TRBV2, with a weak D call TRBD2 (5 bases). This CDR3 is built from 14 residues. The V end was cut by 2 bases, the J end by 8 bases, with 13 bases between. Germline CDR1 SNHLY, CDR2 FYNNEI. CDR3 DNA sequence: TGTGCCAGCAGTGAACTCTCGGGAAGCGATGAGCAGTTCTTC. Protein sequence: CASSELSGSDEQFF.

This chain uses TRBV7-8 with TRBJ2-2; no clear D gene. Between the trimmed V and J ends, which lost 5 bases and 3 bases, there was a span of 7 bases. The CDR3 covers 13 residues. Germline V gives CDR1 SGHVS, CDR2 FQNEAQ. The CDR3 coding sequence is TGTGCCAGCAGCCCCGATTACACCGGGGAGCTGTTTTTT. It translates to CASSPDYTGELFF.

For this clonotype: A junction end diverges from the germline sequence, so it may reflect a read error. The J gene is TRBJ1-2, the V gene TRBV27; 8 nucleotides agree with TRBD1. Germline V CDR1 and CDR2: MNHEY, SMNVEV (reference sequence). The CDR3 sequence is 15 residues long. The CDR3 nucleotides read TGTGCCAGCAGCCGGAAACAGGGGGTCGGCTATGGCCACACCTTC. It is translated as CASSRKQGVGYGHTF.